Listed below are T cell receptor beta chains from one sample, sequenced in a study of blood T cell repertoires in COVID-19. The protocol was immunoSEQ multiplex PCR, while the TCRdb copy is restricted to in-frame clones and leaves out a portion. The profile shows about 170,000 clones, about 85% of them singletons. Sequenced material: peripheral blood. The source is a man aged 55 to 70 with acute or convalescent COVID-19. CDR3s include the opening cysteine and the closing phenylalanine or tryptophan. Each record gives: CDR3 DNA, CDR3 protein, D gene, V gene, J gene. A D gene is named only where the DNA matches it firmly.

TGTGCCAGTAGTATATGGACTAGCGGGAGCGGGGAGCAGTACTTC	CASSIWTSGSGEQYF	TRBD2	TRBV19	TRBJ2-7
TGTGCCAGCAGCCTAGGTAGAGGGAATAAACTGTTTTTT	CASSLGRGNKLFF	-	TRBV3-1/TRBV3-2	TRBJ1-4
TGTGCCACCAGCCCATTAAGGGGACAGCCCCAGCATTTT	CATSPLRGQPQHF	-	TRBV15	TRBJ1-5
TGCGCCAGCAGCTGGGCAACAGGGGGCGCGGGGGCCAACGTCCTGACTTTC	CASSWATGGAGANVLTF	TRBD1	TRBV5-1	TRBJ2-6
TGTGCCAGCAGCTTACAGGGTTATAATTCACCCCTCCACTTT	CASSLQGYNSPLHF	-	TRBV7-3	TRBJ1-6
TGTGCCAGCAGAGACAACTCCTACGAGCAGTACTTC	CASRDNSYEQYF	-	TRBV25-1	TRBJ2-7
TGTGCCAGCAGTCTTGACAGAGCCGTCCTCCCAGGTTCTGGAAACACCATATATTTT	CASSLDRAVLPGSGNTIYF	-	TRBV6-6	TRBJ1-3
TGTGCCAGCTCCCCCCGGGGGGGCCGAGAAGAGACCCAGTACTTC	CASSPRGGREETQYF	TRBD2	TRBV9	TRBJ2-5
TGTGCCAGCAGCAGTAGGACAGAGACTACGCAGTATTTT	CASSSRTETTQYF	-	TRBV2	TRBJ2-3
TGTGCCAGCAGCTTCTACTCTGAAGCTCGCTCTGGGGCCAACGTCCTGACTTTC	CASSFYSEARSGANVLTF	-	TRBV7-6	TRBJ2-6
TGTGCCAGCAGTTTTTTCAGGACAGGGTCGTCTGGGGCCAACGTCCTGACTTTC	CASSFFRTGSSGANVLTF	TRBD1	TRBV27	TRBJ2-6
TGTGCCAGCAGCTTGGGACAGGGATACGGAAACACCATATATTTT	CASSLGQGYGNTIYF	TRBD1	TRBV7-6	TRBJ1-3
TGTGCCAGCAGTTACTTTGCGGGAGGTTACGAGCAGTACTTC	CASSYFAGGYEQYF	TRBD2	TRBV6-5	TRBJ2-7
TGTGCCACCAGCAGAGATATCGGGGGGAGGCATAGCAATCAGCCCCAGCATTTT	CATSRDIGGRHSNQPQHF	-	TRBV15	TRBJ1-5
TGCGCCAGCAGATCCGGCCAGGCAACTAATGAAAAACTGTTTTTT	CASRSGQATNEKLFF	-	TRBV5-1	TRBJ1-4